The entry that follows covers one T cell receptor beta chain sequence. These data are taken from a study of blood T cell repertoires in COVID-19. Study context: From the United States, Italy and Spain came samples of acute and convalescent COVID-19. In each case, the material was cDNA or gDNA derived from T cells, B-cell-depleted T cells, or PBMCs.

Looked up from germline, CDR1 is SGHAT and CDR2 is FQNNGV. The CDR3 spans 16 residues. Trimming removed 3 bases from V and 2 bases from J; junction bases left unmatched: 3. The protocol was immunoSEQ multiplex PCR, while the TCRdb copy is restricted to in-frame clones and leaves out a portion. The sample yields about 140,000 clones, 65% to 80% seen once. The sequence was collected from a woman in her sixties or seventies with acute or convalescent COVID-19. Sequencing was carried out using peripheral blood. This chain links TRBV11-2 with TRBJ2-1; 11 bases are a match to TRBD2. For the CDR3, the DNA is TGTGCCAGCAGCTTGACACTAGCGGGAGCCTACAATGAGCAGTTCTTC. This sequence encodes CASSLTLAGAYNEQFF.